The present entry profiles one TCR beta chain with its context. The entry originates in a study of shared clonotypes between healthy human individuals. This CDR3 is 13 amino acids long. Germline V gene lookup returns CDR1 WNHNN and CDR2 SYGVQD (reference sequence). Trimming took 6 bases from V and 9 from J, leaving 15 bases between them. The method was immunoSEQ multiplex PCR; TCRdb's version includes in-frame clones alone and lacks a portion of them. The profile shows around 2,000,000 clones, roughly 96% of them singletons. The rearrangement links TRBV10-1 to TRBJ2-1; D is undetermined. Material: naive CD4+ T cells sorted from blood. Subset described: CD45RA+ positively selected. The TCR was taken from a man between 18 and 35 years old in good health. The CDR3 DNA reads TGCGCCAGCAGGGTGACTGGAGTCGGTGAGCAGTTCTTC. The encoded protein is CASRVTGVGEQFF.